Listed below are T cell receptor beta chains from one sample, sequenced in a study of cytomegalovirus exposure and HLA in healthy donors. The repertoire was sequenced with immunoSEQ multiplex PCR; TCRdb's copy has only in-frame clones and lacks some. Of about 110,000 clones in the sample, about 80% were seen once. The sequencing sample was made of PBMCs. Receptors originate from a woman aged 18-29 years in good health and CMV-seropositive. Both conserved end residues are part of each CDR3. D genes are given only for firm matches. A row's size may be missing; if present it is once, few, many or a size class.

CDR3: CSSSLPGGITNYGYTF
DNA: TGTTCCAGCAGCTTACCAGGGGGGATAACTAACTATGGCTACACCTTC
D: TRBD1
J: TRBJ1-2
size: .
V: TRBV7-9

CDR3: CASSLNGAGPHYNEQFF
DNA: TGTGCCAGCAGTTTAAACGGGGCGGGGCCACACTACAATGAGCAGTTCTTC
D: .
J: TRBJ2-1
size: .
V: TRBV27

CDR3: CASSFLTSGSYNEQFF
DNA: TGCGCCAGCAGCTTCTTAACTAGCGGCTCCTACAATGAGCAGTTCTTC
D: TRBD2
J: TRBJ2-1
size: .
V: TRBV5-1

CDR3: CASSGTGSTEAFF
DNA: TGTGCCAGCTCCGGGACAGGGTCCACTGAAGCTTTCTTT
D: TRBD1
J: TRBJ1-1
size: few
V: TRBV6-5

CDR3: CASSFADTQYF
DNA: TGTGCCAGCAGCTTCGCAGATACGCAGTATTTT
D: .
J: TRBJ2-3
size: few
V: TRBV5-6

CDR3: CASSLGWSGITDTQYF
DNA: TGCGCCAGCAGCTTGGGGTGGAGCGGGATCACAGATACGCAGTATTTT
D: TRBD2
J: TRBJ2-3
size: .
V: TRBV5-1

CDR3: CASSLDSSGNTIYF
DNA: TGCGCCAGCAGCTTGGACAGCTCTGGAAACACCATATATTTT
D: .
J: TRBJ1-3
size: .
V: TRBV5-1

CDR3: CASQRQGALDTEAFF
DNA: TGCGCCAGCCAGCGACAGGGGGCGCTGGACACTGAAGCTTTCTTT
D: TRBD1
J: TRBJ1-1
size: .
V: TRBV5-1

CDR3: CASSSLGLNQPQHF
DNA: TGCGCCAGCAGCTCCCTGGGCCTTAATCAGCCCCAGCATTTT
D: .
J: TRBJ1-5
size: .
V: TRBV5-1

CDR3: CASSLVRVSYEQYF
DNA: TGTGCCAGCAGCTTGGTCCGCGTCTCCTACGAGCAGTACTTC
D: .
J: TRBJ2-7
size: .
V: TRBV5-6

CDR3: CAWSMGLEKLFF
DNA: TGTGCCTGGAGCATGGGGCTTGAAAAACTGTTTTTT
D: .
J: TRBJ1-4
size: .
V: TRBV30

CDR3: CASSDWGRRGNEQFF
DNA: TGTGCCAGCAGTGACTGGGGGAGGAGGGGCAATGAGCAGTTCTTC
D: .
J: TRBJ2-1
size: .
V: TRBV6-1

CDR3: CASGRDRENEQYF
DNA: TGTGCCAGTGGTCGGGACAGGGAAAACGAGCAGTACTTC
D: TRBD1
J: TRBJ2-7
size: few
V: TRBV19

CDR3: CASSFDRTGRGETQYF
DNA: TGTGCCAGCAGTTTTGATCGGACAGGTCGCGGGGAGACCCAGTACTTC
D: TRBD1
J: TRBJ2-5
size: .
V: TRBV27

CDR3: CASSQPGTFLAGGFYNEQFF
DNA: TGTGCCAGCAGCCAGCCCGGGACCTTCCTAGCGGGAGGGTTCTACAATGAGCAGTTCTTC
D: TRBD2
J: TRBJ2-1
size: .
V: TRBV28

CDR3: CASSQQGNYEQYF
DNA: TGCGCCAGCAGCCAGCAGGGGAACTACGAGCAGTACTTC
D: .
J: TRBJ2-7
size: .
V: TRBV4-1

CDR3: CASSYLQGALGYTF
DNA: TGTGCCAGCAGTTATCTACAGGGGGCGCTTGGCTACACCTTC
D: TRBD1
J: TRBJ1-2
size: .
V: TRBV6-6

CDR3: CASSVSLNTEAFF
DNA: TGTGCCAGCAGTGTGAGTCTGAACACTGAAGCTTTCTTT
D: .
J: TRBJ1-1
size: .
V: TRBV27

CDR3: CASSLTGDADNEQFF
DNA: TGCGCCAGCAGCCTCACAGGGGACGCGGACAATGAGCAGTTCTTC
D: TRBD1
J: TRBJ2-1
size: .
V: TRBV4-1

CDR3: CARSCQGPSTQPQHF
DNA: TGTGCCAGAAGCTGCCAGGGCCCTTCGACTCAGCCCCAGCATTTT
D: .
J: TRBJ1-5
size: .
V: TRBV5-3

CDR3: CASSRLTTEAFF
DNA: TGTGCCAGCAGTCGCTTGACAACTGAAGCTTTCTTT
D: .
J: TRBJ1-1
size: .
V: TRBV28

CDR3: CATSRDRTDRGRDF
DNA: TGTGCCACCAGCAGAGATAGGACGGACAGGGGCCGGGACTTC
D: TRBD1
J: TRBJ2-7
size: .
V: TRBV15

CDR3: CASSEGGKTYEQYF
DNA: TGTGCCAGCAGTGAAGGGGGCAAGACCTACGAGCAGTACTTC
D: .
J: TRBJ2-7
size: .
V: TRBV6-1

CDR3: CASSPRVIGNQPQHF
DNA: TGTGCCAGCAGTCCCAGGGTTATAGGCAATCAGCCCCAGCATTTT
D: .
J: TRBJ1-5
size: .
V: TRBV2

CDR3: CASTRGGLAGDEQYF
DNA: TGCGCCAGTACAAGGGGAGGACTAGCGGGTGACGAGCAGTACTTC
D: TRBD2
J: TRBJ2-7
size: .
V: TRBV4-1